A single sample is the source of the 21 T cell receptor beta chains below, sequenced in a study of T-cell memory formation after mild COVID-19. TCRdb re-called the 5' RACE reads through MiXCR, storing one row per CDR3 protein. Of approximately 100,000 distinct CDR3 sequences listed, about 23% were seen once; the top ten hold less than 55%. Sequencing used PBMCs or a T cell subset sorted from them (not recorded which). Receptors originate from a man younger than 35 who had mild COVID-19 (a few samples of this study predate the infection). Cell type and time point are not known.

The chain couples TRBV10-3 to TRBJ2-1, with 8 bases fitting TRBD2. The CDR3 length is 16 residues. The trim removed 5 bases at V and 1 base at J, leaving 7 bases unmatched. Germline V gene data show CDR1 as ENHRY and CDR2 as SYGVKD. CDR3 protein: CAISPSGGISYNEQFF. CDR3 DNA sequence: TGTGCCATCAGTCCCAGCGGGGGAATATCCTACAATGAGCAGTTCTTC.

The chain has TRBV7-9 and TRBJ2-2; the D is unclear. This CDR3 is 13 amino acids long. V lost 8 bases and J lost 8, with 15 bases in between. The germline V gene has CDR1 SEHNR and CDR2 FQNEAQ (reference sequence). The CDR3 region is CASGPETLGELFF. The CDR3 DNA follows: TGTGCCAGCGGCCCAGAAACTCTTGGGGAGCTGTTTTTT.

This sequence joins TRBV7-8 and TRBJ2-1; 9 positions agree with TRBD1. V lost 5 bases and J lost 5; bases outside the gene matches: 4. From germline, CDR1 is SGHVS and CDR2 FQNEAQ. The CDR3 is 14 amino acids. The CDR3 region is CASSGRQGDNEQFF. CDR3 nucleotide sequence: TGTGCCAGCAGCGGTAGACAGGGGGACAATGAGCAGTTCTTC.

Ten or more counts support this clonotype. The rearrangement uses TRBV5-4 and TRBJ1-2; possibly TRBD1 for D (6 bases). Trimming removed 4 bases at V and 10 bases at J, with 11 bases between. Germline V CDR1 and CDR2: SGHNT, YYREEE (reference sequence). The CDR3 totals 11 residues. For the CDR3, the DNA is TGTGCCAGCAGCGCCACAGGGTACTACACCTTC. Translated: CASSATGYYTF.

The chain carries TRBV29-1 and TRBJ2-7, with a possible D match to TRBD1 (6 bases). The CDR3 has 12 amino acids. The germline gives CDR1 SQVTM, CDR2 ANQGSEA. Trimming removed 4 bases from V and 1 base from J, with 8 bases in between. CDR3 region: CSVGTVSYEQYF. CDR3 nucleotides: TGCAGCGTTGGGACAGTGTCCTACGAGCAGTACTTC.

The V call is TRBV7-6, the J call TRBJ2-1; D gene ambiguous. The germline V and J ends were trimmed by 3 bases and 7 bases, with 10 bases remaining between them. CDR3 size: 13 residues. CDR1 is SGHVS and CDR2 is FNYEAQ in the germline V gene. CDR3 in DNA: TGTGCCAGCAGCTTGACTCCGTTTAATGAGCAGTTCTTC. It specifies CASSLTPFNEQFF.

Details on this clonotype: One end of the junction is discordant with germline, which a read error may explain. The rearrangement joins TRBV20-1 to TRBJ1-1; D gene uncertain. CDR3 size: 12 residues. Looked up from germline, CDR1 is DFQATT and CDR2 is SNEGSKA (reference sequence). The CDR3 DNA reads TGCAGTGCGAGAGGAGGGAACACTGAAGCTTTCTTT. It translates to CSARGGNTEAFF.

The chain carries TRBV4-1 and TRBJ2-7; TRBD1 matches at 7 bases. The CDR3 is 15 residues long. The junction had 3 bases not matched to a gene; V was cut back by 1 base and J by 0 bases. CDR1 is MGHRA and CDR2 is YSYEKL in the germline V gene. The CDR3 coding sequence is TGCGCCAGCAGCCAAGTAAGGGACAGCTCCTACGAGCAGTACTTC. Translation: CASSQVRDSSYEQYF.

This clonotype appeared a few times. The J gene is TRBJ2-7, the V gene TRBV20-1; possible D gene TRBD1, 5 bases. Trimming removed 3 bases from V and 0 bases from J, with 15 bases in between. The CDR3 extends over 15 amino acids. Germline lookup yields CDR1 DFQATT and CDR2 SNEGSKA (reference sequence). The CDR3, as DNA: TGCAGTGCTAGTTCCTTGAGACAGAGCTCCTACGAGCAGTACTTC. Residues: CSASSLRQSSYEQYF.

Comment on this clonotype: A much larger clone differs by one base, so this may be a read error. The rearrangement links TRBV13 to TRBJ2-5; D remains unclear. Per the germline V gene, CDR1 is PRHDT and CDR2 is FYEKMQ (reference sequence). Between the trimmed V and J ends, which lost 2 bases and 5 bases, there was a span of 3 bases. The CDR3 has 11 amino acids. The CDR3 bases are TGTGCCAGCAGCTTAATGGAGACCCAGTACTTC. It codes for CASSLMETQYF.

A note on this clonotype: A junction end diverges from the germline sequence, so it may reflect a read error. The V gene is TRBV24-1, the J gene TRBJ2-2, with D perhaps TRBD2 (5 bases). Germline CDR1 reads KGHDR; CDR2 reads SFDVKD. This CDR3 has 14 amino acids. DNA of the CDR3: TGTGCCCCCAGTGGTAACGAGGGCACCGGGGAGCTGTTTTTT. Translating it yields CAPSGNEGTGELFF.

The sample holds a few counts of this clonotype. The V gene is TRBV12-3 or TRBV12-4, the J gene TRBJ2-3; no firm D call. CDR3 length: 15 residues. The V end was cut by 7 bases, the J end by 2 bases, with 16 bases between. The CDR3 nucleotides read TGTGCCAGCATTCCCTCAGACTTGGTCACAGATACGCAGTATTTT. This sequence encodes CASIPSDLVTDTQYF.

This clonotype has only a few counts. The chain recombines TRBV15 with TRBJ2-3; possibly TRBD2 for D (6 bases). CDR1 is LNHNV, CDR2 YYDKDF, per germline (reference sequence). This CDR3 has 16 amino acids. Trimming shortened V by 0 bases and J by 2 bases, and 12 bases separated the two germline ends. CDR3 region: CATSRDLEGNTDTQYF. The CDR3 DNA is TGTGCCACCAGCAGAGATTTGGAGGGTAACACAGATACGCAGTATTTT.

The chain has TRBV6-5 and TRBJ1-1, with a weak D call TRBD1 (5 bases). V was trimmed by 7 bases and J by 5 bases, leaving 14 bases between them. The CDR3 loop spans 13 amino acids. Germline CDR1 MNHEY, CDR2 SVGAGI. The CDR3, as DNA: TGTGCCAGCATAGGCGAGGGGTTGACTGAAGCTTTCTTT. Translation: CASIGEGLTEAFF.

V gene TRBV10-3 combines with J gene TRBJ1-1, with D perhaps TRBD1 (6 bases). The CDR3 totals 13 residues. The V and J ends lost 8 bases and 4 bases respectively, with 14 bases between them. Germline V lookup: CDR1 ENHRY, CDR2 SYGVKD. Here the CDR3 DNA reads TGTGCCATCCAAGGCCCGACAGGCACTGAAGCTTTCTTT. It yields the protein CAIQGPTGTEAFF.

In regard to this clonotype: At one end, the junction sequence differs from germline, possibly due to a read error. The chain couples TRBV9 to TRBJ2-1, with 7 bases fitting TRBD2. CDR3 length equals 14 residues. The germline gives CDR1 SGDLS, CDR2 YYNGEE. The CDR3 loop reads CASSVAGSGSPTDF. The CDR3 nucleotides read TGTGCCAGCAGCGTAGCTGGTAGCGGGTCTCCTACCGACTTC.

The gene calls are TRBV15 and TRBJ2-7, with 7 bases identical to TRBD1. V shed 3 bases, J shed 3 bases, and the junction held 5 bases outside the gene matches. The CDR3 totals 14 residues. CDR1 is LNHNV and CDR2 is YYDKDF in the germline V gene (reference sequence). Here the CDR3 reads CATSSRQGGYEQYF. The DNA of the CDR3 is TGTGCCACCAGCAGCAGACAGGGCGGCTACGAGCAGTACTTC. The complete variable domain, with remaining parts taken from reference TRBV15 and TRBJ2-7, reads DAMVIQNPRYQVTQFGKPVTLSCSQTLNHNVMYWYQQKSSQAPKLLFHYYDKDFNNEADTPDNFQSRRPNTSFCFLDIRSPGLGDTAMYLCATSSRQGGYEQYFGPGTRLTVT.

V and J are TRBV2 and TRBJ2-7; 10 bases map to TRBD1. The CDR3 covers 15 residues. CDR1 is SNHLY, CDR2 FYNNEI, per germline. V trimming: 6 bases; J trimming: 2 bases; junction bases outside the gene matches: 7. DNA for the CDR3: TGTGCCAGCAGGAGGGGGACAGGGGTCGCCTACGAGCAGTACTTC. Translated: CASRRGTGVAYEQYF.

This clonotype showed up just a few times. The V gene is TRBV7-8, the J gene TRBJ2-3; TRBD1 might be the D (5 bases). The germline V gene has CDR1 SGHVS and CDR2 FQNEAQ. The ends were cut back, 1 base at V and 3 bases at J, with 17 bases in the middle. This CDR3 is built from 17 residues. The CDR3 sequence is CASSLVDSPRWTDTQYF. The CDR3 bases are TGTGCCAGCAGCTTAGTTGACAGCCCCCGGTGGACAGATACGCAGTATTTT. Combining the CDR3 with reference TRBV7-8 and TRBJ2-3 gives the whole variable domain GAGVSQSPRYKVAKRGQDVALRCDPISGHVSLFWYQQALGQGPEFLTYFQNEAQLDKSGLPSDRFFAERPEGSVSTLKIQRTQQEDSAVYLCASSLVDSPRWTDTQYFGPGTRLTVL.

The chain employs TRBV6-5 and TRBJ1-2, with 9 bases identical to TRBD1. Germline V gene lookup returns CDR1 MNHEY and CDR2 SVGAGI. J lost 6 bases, V lost 7 bases, and 9 bases had no gene match. This CDR3 is 14 amino acids long. The CDR3, as DNA: TGTGCCAGCACAACCAGAGGGACAGGGAATGGCTACACCTTC. Residues: CASTTRGTGNGYTF.

V usage is TRBV19 and J usage is TRBJ2-2; D remains unclear. The CDR3 runs to 15 residues. The V end lost 4 bases, the J end lost 4 bases, and 13 bases lay between the germline ends. Per the germline V gene, CDR1 is LNHDA and CDR2 is SQIVND (reference sequence). CDR3 nucleotide sequence: TGTGCCAGTAGTACTTCGGAATTTGTCACCGGGGAGCTGTTTTTT. Residues: CASSTSEFVTGELFF.